The 4 T cell receptor beta chains presented below share a single source sample, sequenced in a study of blood T cell repertoires in COVID-19. Libraries were prepared by immunoSEQ multiplex PCR; TCRdb keeps only in-frame clonotypes and omits some of them. This table has about 460,000 clones, approximately 91% appearing once. The sequenced sample was PBMCs or T cells enriched from blood (not recorded which). All receptors derive from a woman aged 55-70 years who had recovered from COVID-19.

This clone was seen once. The chain is built from TRBV5-4 and TRBJ2-7, with 8 bases lining up with TRBD2. This CDR3 contains 14 residues. V gave up 2 bases and J gave up 2 bases; unmatched junction bases: 3. In germline, CDR1 is SGHNT, CDR2 YYREEE (reference sequence). CDR3 nucleotides: TGTGCCAGCAGCTTAGCGGGGGATGCCTACGAGCAGTACGTC. Translating gives CASSLAGDAYEQYV.

The chain uses TRBV7-8 and TRBJ2-2, with TRBD2 identical over 8 bases. The length of the CDR3 is 18 residues. Germline V gene lookup returns CDR1 SGHVS and CDR2 FQNEAQ. The V segment lost 6 bases and the J segment 4 bases; nucleotides outside the gene matches: 16. CDR3 residues: CASSHRGGLAVFTGELFF. As DNA, the CDR3 is TGTGCCAGCAGTCACCGGGGGGGGCTAGCGGTGTTCACCGGGGAGCTGTTTTTT.

The chain employs TRBV5-8 and TRBJ1-2; possibly TRBD1 for D (6 bases). The CDR3 is made up of 13 amino acids. Trimming cost V 2 bases and J 7 bases, with 12 bases left between them. Germline V gives CDR1 SGHTS, CDR2 YDEGEE. CDR3 sequence reads: CASSFAGAAGYTF. The CDR3 DNA follows: TGTGCCAGCAGCTTCGCAGGGGCTGCTGGCTACACCTTC.

The J gene is TRBJ2-7, the V gene TRBV25-1, with a possible D match to TRBD2 (6 bases). The CDR3 contains 12 residues. Trimming took 3 bases from V and 6 from J, leaving 9 bases between them. Germline V gene data show CDR1 as MGHDK and CDR2 as SYGVNS. The CDR3 DNA follows: TGTGCCAGCAGTGAGGCGGGGCCCGAGCAGTACTTC. Translated: CASSEAGPEQYF.